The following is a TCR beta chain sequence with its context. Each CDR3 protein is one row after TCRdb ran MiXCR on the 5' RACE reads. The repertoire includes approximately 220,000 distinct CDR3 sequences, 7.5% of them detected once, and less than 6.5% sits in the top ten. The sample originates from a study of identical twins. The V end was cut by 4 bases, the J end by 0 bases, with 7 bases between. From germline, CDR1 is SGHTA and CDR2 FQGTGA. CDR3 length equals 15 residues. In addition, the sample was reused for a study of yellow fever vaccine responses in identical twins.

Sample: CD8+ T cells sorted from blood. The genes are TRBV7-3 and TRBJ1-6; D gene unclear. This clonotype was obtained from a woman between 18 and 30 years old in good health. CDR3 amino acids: CASSYGSSYNSPLHF. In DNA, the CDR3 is TGTGCCAGCAGCTACGGGAGCTCCTATAATTCACCCCTCCACTTT.